Listed below are T cell receptor beta chains from one sample, sequenced in a study of cytotoxic CD8 clonotypes in ibrutinib-treated CLL. The repertoire was sequenced with immunoSEQ multiplex PCR; TCRdb's copy has only in-frame clones and lacks some. Among some 300,000 clones listed, around four fifths were seen once. Sample: PBMCs, taken before ibrutinib treatment. All receptors come from a human donor with chronic lymphocytic leukemia. Both conserved end residues are part of each CDR3. A D gene is named only where the DNA matches it firmly. Clone size, where shown, is once, few, many, or a class for clones that have expanded.

TRBJ2-7	NA	TRBV12-5	NA	TGTGCTAGTGGGAAAGACGGAGGGTTGTTCGAGCAGTACTTC	CASGKDGGLFEQYF
TRBJ1-3	NA	TRBV11-3	NA	TGTGCCAGCAGCTCCAGTAAATCTGGAAACACCATATATTTT	CASSSSKSGNTIYF
TRBJ2-1	NA	TRBV7-2	few	TGTGCCAGCAGCTCCCAAAAGACTAGACACAATGAGCAGTTCTTC	CASSSQKTRHNEQFF
TRBJ2-3	TRBD1	TRBV18	few	TGTGCCAGCTCACCATCACAGGGGGCTACAGATACGCAGTATTTT	CASSPSQGATDTQYF
TRBJ2-7	NA	TRBV11-2	NA	TGTGCCAGCAGCGCCACGAACGAGCAGTACTTC	CASSATNEQYF
TRBJ2-7	NA	TRBV19	NA	TGTGCCAGTAGTAGACCGTCGGCGGCTCAGGACGAGCAGTACTTC	CASSRPSAAQDEQYF
TRBJ2-7	NA	TRBV14	NA	TGTGCCAGCAGCTTAGGGGGTAGCTCCTACGAGCAGTACTTC	CASSLGGSSYEQYF
TRBJ2-1	NA	TRBV7-9	NA	TGTGCCAGCAGCTTAGGATTCCGGGAGCTGGTATACAATGAGCAGTTCTTC	CASSLGFRELVYNEQFF
TRBJ2-1	NA	TRBV9	NA	TGTGCCAGCACCAAATTGGGGTCTAATTCCTACAATGAGCAGTTCTTC	CASTKLGSNSYNEQFF
TRBJ2-7	NA	TRBV27	once	TGTGCCAGCAGTTGGGCAGGTTTAAGGGAGCAGTACTTC	CASSWAGLREQYF
TRBJ2-2	TRBD2	TRBV5-1	NA	TGCGCCAGCAGCTTGGGAACTAGCGGAACCGGGGAGCTGTTTTTT	CASSLGTSGTGELFF
TRBJ2-1	NA	TRBV9	NA	TGTGCCAGCAGCGTAGTAGGGGGTTACAATGAGCAGTTCTTC	CASSVVGGYNEQFF
TRBJ1-5	NA	TRBV2	NA	TGTGCCAGCAGTGAGGGTGGACAGCCCCAGCATTTT	CASSEGGQPQHF
TRBJ1-1	NA	TRBV19	NA	TGTGCCAGTAGTGGGGGCGGGCTCCCGAACACTGAAGCTTTCTTT	CASSGGGLPNTEAFF
TRBJ1-5	NA	TRBV6-5	NA	TGTGCCAGCAGGGAACTCAAGGGGCATCAGCCCCAGCATTTT	CASRELKGHQPQHF
TRBJ2-3	NA	TRBV7-2	once	TGTGCCAGCAGCGAGTCGGCAGATACGCAGTATTTT	CASSESADTQYF
TRBJ2-3	NA	TRBV4-2	NA	TGTGCCAGCAGCCCGGACTTAAGCACAGATACGCAGTATTTT	CASSPDLSTDTQYF
TRBJ1-4	TRBD1	TRBV29-1	NA	TGCAGCGGGTGGACAGGGGAAGAAAAACTGTTTTTT	CSGWTGEEKLFF
TRBJ1-1	NA	TRBV19	NA	TGTGCCAGTAGTATCTCTGAGGGAATGAACACTGAAGCTTTCTTT	CASSISEGMNTEAFF
TRBJ2-1	TRBD2	TRBV28	NA	TGTGCCAGCAGTGCCCCTAGCGGGAGCTACAATGAGCAGTTCTTC	CASSAPSGSYNEQFF
TRBJ2-5	NA	TRBV7-6	NA	TGTGCCAGCAGCTCCCTCCGGGGTTCTAAAGAGACCCAGTACTTC	CASSSLRGSKETQYF
TRBJ1-2	TRBD1	TRBV5-5	NA	TGTGCCAGCAGCTTGGTTACCGGTCGGACAGGGTTGGACTATGGCTACACCTTC	CASSLVTGRTGLDYGYTF
TRBJ2-3	NA	TRBV5-1	once	TGCGCCAGCAGCTTGGGGCCGGTCGAGGGCACAGATACGCAGTATTTT	CASSLGPVEGTDTQYF
TRBJ2-1	TRBD2	TRBV11-2	once	TGTGCCAGCAGCCCGGGGGGGAGTACCGTCAATGAGCAGTTCTTC	CASSPGGSTVNEQFF
TRBJ1-2	TRBD1	TRBV23-1	NA	TGCGCCAGCAGTAACCGAGGGGGCGCAGACTATGGCTACACCTTC	CASSNRGGADYGYTF
TRBJ2-7	NA	TRBV7-2	NA	TGTGCCAGCAGAGAGCAAGGGTTTTCCTACGAGCAGTACTTC	CASREQGFSYEQYF
TRBJ2-7	NA	TRBV28	NA	TGTGCCATTCTAGCCAGCCCCTACAAACCTTACGAGCAGTACTTC	CAILASPYKPYEQYF
TRBJ1-1	NA	TRBV25-1	few	TGTGCCAGCAGTCGGAACACTGAAGCTTTCTTT	CASSRNTEAFF
TRBJ2-1	NA	TRBV18	NA	TGTGCCAGCACCAAACAGGTACTAGGATTAAATGAGCAGTTCTTC	CASTKQVLGLNEQFF
TRBJ1-1	NA	TRBV7-2	NA	TGTGCCAGCAGCTTAGGCCCAGGGACTGGGAAGGTGAACACTGAAGCTTTCTTT	CASSLGPGTGKVNTEAFF
TRBJ2-7	NA	TRBV7-6	NA	TGTGCCAGCAGCTTAACTTCGACCAAGAGCTCCTACGAGCAGTACTTC	CASSLTSTKSSYEQYF
TRBJ1-2	NA	TRBV4-2	few	TGTGCCAGCAGCCAAGATGGCGGGGCAGGCTATGGCTACACCTTC	CASSQDGGAGYGYTF
TRBJ1-1	NA	TRBV4-3	NA	TGCGCCAGCAGCCAAGGGAGAGCTCGAGCTTTCTTT	CASSQGRARAFF
TRBJ2-5	TRBD1	TRBV7-9	once	TGTGCCAGCAGCCTTGGATCAGGGGGCCCGTACCAAGAGACCCAGTACTTC	CASSLGSGGPYQETQYF
TRBJ2-7	NA	TRBV5-4	NA	TGTGCCAGCAGCTTGGATTCTGCCTACGAGCAGTACTTC	CASSLDSAYEQYF
TRBJ2-7	NA	TRBV7-8	NA	TGTGCCAGCAGCCCCCAGCGTATTGGGGCCGAGCAGTACTTC	CASSPQRIGAEQYF
TRBJ2-7	NA	TRBV7-2	NA	TGTGCCAGCAGCTCGAGGTGGAACAATACCTACGAGCAGTACTTC	CASSSRWNNTYEQYF
TRBJ2-2	NA	TRBV10-1	NA	TGCGCCAGCAGTGAAGGGCTGTCGGGCACCGGGGAGCTGTTTTTT	CASSEGLSGTGELFF
TRBJ2-7	TRBD2	TRBV9	few	TGTGCCAGCAGCCCGAGGACTAGCGGGACTTACGAGCAGTACTTC	CASSPRTSGTYEQYF
TRBJ2-7	NA	TRBV4-1	NA	TGCGCCAGCAGCCAATTGGGCGCGAGGCACGAGCAGTACTTC	CASSQLGARHEQYF
TRBJ1-2	TRBD1	TRBV19	NA	TGTGCCAGTAATCCTAGACAGGGCTATGGCTACACCTTC	CASNPRQGYGYTF
TRBJ2-2	NA	TRBV5-4	NA	TGTGCCAGCTCGTGGGAACAAAAGGACACCGGGGAGCTGTTTTTT	CASSWEQKDTGELFF
TRBJ1-2	TRBD1	TRBV5-1	few	TGCGCCAGCAGCTTGGGACAGGGGTCGACGGGCTACACCTTC	CASSLGQGSTGYTF
TRBJ2-4	NA	TRBV9	NA	TGTGCCAGCAGCGGAGGAGAACTAGCCAAAAACATTCAGTACTTC	CASSGGELAKNIQYF
TRBJ2-7	NA	TRBV28	NA	TGTGCCAGCAGTTTATATCGTAGGGAGCAGTACTTC	CASSLYRREQYF
TRBJ1-4	NA	TRBV7-8	NA	TGTGCCAGCAGCTTAAGTGAAAAACTGTTTTTT	CASSLSEKLFF
TRBJ1-3	TRBD1	TRBV6-1	NA	TGTGCCAGCAGCCCGACAGGGTCTGGTGGAAACACCATATATTTT	CASSPTGSGGNTIYF
TRBJ2-7	NA	TRBV4-2	NA	TGTGCCAGCAGCCAAGAAAACTGGAACTACGAGCAGTACTTC	CASSQENWNYEQYF
TRBJ2-1	NA	TRBV6-5	NA	TGTGCCAGCAGATGGCGGGATTCCTACAATGAGCAGTTCTTC	CASRWRDSYNEQFF
TRBJ2-7	TRBD2	TRBV28	once	TGTGCCAGCAGGATCGGGACTAGCGCCATTTACGAGCAGTACTTC	CASRIGTSAIYEQYF
TRBJ1-5	NA	TRBV19	NA	TGTGCCAGTAGTATGGGGGGGTCAGCAAATCAGCCCCAGCATTTT	CASSMGGSANQPQHF
TRBJ2-1	TRBD2	TRBV7-2	NA	TGTGCCAGCAGCCCGGTAGGTAGCGGGAGGACCTACAATGAGCAGTTCTTC	CASSPVGSGRTYNEQFF
TRBJ2-1	TRBD2	TRBV25-1	NA	TGTGCCAGCAGTGGATCCCCCTCGGGCGGGAGTATCGATGAGCAGTTCTTC	CASSGSPSGGSIDEQFF
TRBJ1-5	NA	TRBV19	once	TGTGCCAGTAGTATGAGGGTGGATCAGCCCCAGCATTTT	CASSMRVDQPQHF
TRBJ2-7	TRBD1	TRBV4-2	few	TGTGCCAGCAGCCAAAAAGGGACAGAGTCCTACGAGCAGTACTTC	CASSQKGTESYEQYF
TRBJ2-4	NA	TRBV2	NA	TGTGCCAGCAGTGAAGTGGTCATTCAGTACTTC	CASSEVVIQYF
TRBJ2-7	TRBD1	TRBV6-1	NA	TGTGCCAGCGGAAGACCTGGACAGGGTCTCTACGAGCAGTACTTC	CASGRPGQGLYEQYF
TRBJ2-2	NA	TRBV7-9	few	TGTGCCAGCAGCTTAGGACGGACGTCCGGGGAGCTGTTTTTT	CASSLGRTSGELFF